This TCR beta chain was captured by sequencing in a study of blood T cell repertoires in COVID-19. Study in general: Samples came from the United States, Italy and Spain, spanning acute and convalescent COVID-19. Nucleic acid was either cDNA or gDNA, and it came from T cells, B-cell-depleted T cells, or PBMCs.

Authors' processing steps: Reference gene primers were amplified, and this amplification served to estimate nucleated cell counts. TCRdb's table, derived via immunoSEQ multiplex PCR, lists solely in-frame clones and lacks some. That table is the source of V, J and clone size, and D and trimming were worked out from the DNA. The sample lists over 600,000 clones; around 90% were seen once. The germline V gene has CDR1 MNHEY and CDR2 SVGAGI. V was trimmed by 7 bases and J by 0 bases, leaving 13 bases between them. This CDR3 region has 14 residues. The clonotype was recovered from a woman younger than 30 with acute or convalescent COVID-19. The specimen was peripheral blood. This chain uses TRBV6-5 with TRBJ2-7, with D possibly matching TRBD2 (6 bases). Here the CDR3 reads CASNPGGSSYEQYF. The CDR3 coding sequence is TGTGCCAGCAACCCTGGGGGGAGCTCCTACGAGCAGTACTTC.